This TCR beta chain emerged from a study of CXCR3-negative and CXCR3-positive naive CD8 T cells. Study summary: Cumulative TRB read yield was about 140 million, averaging about 1.5 +/- 0.3 million per library.

With respect to this clonotype: Its matching antigen is unknown.

Study results and limitations: Naive cells that were CXCR3-positive had more hydrophobic TRB CDR3s (compared with CXCR3-negative naive cells).

There are 16 residues in the CDR3. The germline V gene encodes CDR1 MNHEY and CDR2 SVGEGT. cDNA libraries for TRB were generated by 5' RACE incorporating UMI labels. TCRdb reprocessed the 5' RACE reads; each CDR3 protein has one entry and no DNA is given. The sample has 40,000 to 50,000 distinct CDR3 sequences. The chain recombines TRBV6-2 or TRBV6-3 with TRBJ2-7; TCRdb returns TRBD1, unconfirmable since there is no DNA. This receptor was obtained from a human donor in good health. Some clones in this sample may be carry-over from other donors' samples. The sample comprised naive CXCR3- CD8+ T cells from blood. Subset meaning: CD45RO-CCR7+CD27+CD95- naive CD8+ T cells lacking CXCR3 (TNR3-). CDR3 in amino acids: CASSLLGEGRLGEQYF.